This T cell receptor beta chain emerged from a study of tumor and adjacent non-tumor tissue in lung cancer. Points from the study as a whole: Compared with tumor, normal lung showed significantly lower TCR diversity. Tumor repertoires had a smaller top 100 clone share than normal lung.

RNA was extracted from bulk tissue without any cell sorting. Donors were chemotherapy-naive, newly diagnosed lung cancer surgical patients in China, August–late 2014. This clonotype was seen a single time. The antigen remains undetermined. The germline gene is not matched at one end of the junction; a read error may be the cause. Per germline, CDR1 SGHAT and CDR2 FQDESV (reference sequence). CDR3 length: 14 amino acids. A modified ARM-PCR protocol with three rounds of nested PCR amplified TCRbeta. Using its own MiXCR run on the multiplex PCR reads, TCRdb lists one record per CDR3 protein. The repertoire includes about 110,000 distinct CDR3 sequences, roughly 74% of them detected once, and 37% sits in the top ten.

The sequence came from a woman in her fifties or sixties with non-small cell lung cancer. V gene TRBV11-1 combines with J gene TRBJ1-2; TRBD1 might be the D (5 bases). Sample: lung tumor tissue. This CDR3 is CASSSRGPLYVYTF. CDR3 in DNA: TGTGCCAGCAGCTCACGGGGCCCGCTTTATGTCTACACCTTC.